A single sample is the source of the 7 T cell receptor beta chains below, sequenced in a study of T cells after yellow fever vaccination. MiXCR was run by TCRdb on the 5' RACE reads, yielding one entry per CDR3 protein. The sample lists around 260,000 distinct CDR3 sequences, around 5.2% occurring once. This specimen consisted of CD4+ T cells sorted from PBMCs, obtained on the day of the yellow fever booster vaccination. The receptors shown here come from a man aged 18-30 years who received the YFV17D yellow fever vaccine.

In its sample, this clonotype was seen many times. This sequence joins TRBV4-3 and TRBJ2-1; D unresolved. Germline assignment: CDR1 LGHNA and CDR2 YSLEER. The CDR3 is made up of 14 amino acids. V was trimmed by 0 bases and J by 8 bases, leaving 11 bases between them. CDR3 sequence reads: CASSQEGWADEQFF. The CDR3 DNA follows: TGCGCCAGCAGCCAAGAGGGATGGGCTGATGAGCAGTTCTTC.

This clonotype was seen many times. The chain has TRBV4-1 and TRBJ2-2; 12 bases line up with TRBD2. The ends lost 4 bases at V and 3 bases at J; junction bases unmatched: 15. This CDR3 is 20 amino acids long. Germline values: CDR1 MGHRA, CDR2 YSYEKL. CDR3 coding DNA: TGCGCCAGCAGCCCGATGCCTACCGCTAGCGGGGGGGTGGACACCGGGGAGCTGTTTTTT. It translates to CASSPMPTASGGVDTGELFF.

This clonotype was counted many times. V gene TRBV12-3 or TRBV12-4 combines with J gene TRBJ1-6, with D tentatively TRBD1 (5 bases). Trimming cost V 3 bases and J 7 bases, with 10 bases left between them. This CDR3 is built from 14 residues. The CDR3 DNA reads as TGTGCCAGCAGTTTGGGGGTTAGGAATTCACCCCTCCACTTT. Its translation: CASSLGVRNSPLHF.

This clonotype was observed at least ten times. The V and J genes are TRBV5-1 and TRBJ2-7; the D is unclear. CDR3 size: 11 residues. V was trimmed by 4 bases and J by 7 bases, leaving 9 bases between them. CDR1 and CDR2 from the germline V gene are SGHRS and YFSETQ. This CDR3 reads CASSLSDEQYF. The DNA for the CDR3 is TGCGCCAGCAGCCTGAGCGATGAGCAGTACTTC.

This clonotype was counted many times. This chain joins TRBV7-9 and TRBJ1-1; possible D gene TRBD1, 5 bases. V lost 2 bases and J lost 2, with 21 bases in between. Germline-derived CDR1 and CDR2 are SEHNR and FQNEAQ (reference sequence). The CDR3 is 18 residues long. CDR3 protein: CASSLRETAGMINTEAFF. The CDR3 DNA reads TGTGCCAGCAGCTTAAGGGAGACAGCAGGGATGATTAACACTGAAGCTTTCTTT. Drawing the rest from reference TRBV7-9 and TRBJ1-1, the complete variable domain is DTGVSQNPRHKITKRGQNVTFRCDPISEHNRLYWYRQTLGQGPEFLTYFQNEAQLEKSRLLSDRFSAERPKGSFSTLEIQRTEQGDSAMYLCASSLRETAGMINTEAFFGQGTRLTVV.

V usage is TRBV2 and J usage is TRBJ1-4; 9 nucleotides align to TRBD1. This CDR3 region has 15 residues. Trimming took 6 bases from V and 0 from J; bases not matched to a gene: 2. The germline CDR1 and CDR2 sequences are SNHLY and FYNNEI. CDR3: CASRGQGTTNEKLFF. CDR3 sequence (DNA): TGTGCCAGCAGGGGACAGGGAACAACTAATGAAAAACTGTTTTTT. Looking up the rest from reference TRBV2 and TRBJ1-4 gives the full variable domain: EPEVTQTPSHQVTQMGQEVILRCVPISNHLYFYWYRQILGQKVEFLVSFYNNEISEKSEIFDDQFSVERPDGSNFTLKIRSTKLEDSAMYFCASRGQGTTNEKLFFGSGTQLSVL.

This clonotype turned up a few times. The V and J genes are TRBV6-5 and TRBJ1-2, with a possible D match to TRBD1 (6 bases). The CDR3 contains 15 residues. Looked up from germline, CDR1 is MNHEY and CDR2 is SVGAGI. V was pared by 0 bases and J by 5 bases, with 13 bases between. CDR3 sequence (DNA): TGTGCCAGCAGTTACTCTACAGGGCGGGGATATGGCTACACCTTC. Its protein is CASSYSTGRGYGYTF.